Here is one T cell receptor beta chain with its context. Its antigen is as yet unknown. This sample was included in a study of blood T cells in healthy people across ages. Study observations and caveats: Any changes in expanded clonotypes were possibly confounded, as donor CMV status remained unknown. Age advanced and TCR beta diversity per million T cells fell, roughly linearly.

The CDR3 runs 14 residues. The V segment lost 5 bases and the J segment 4 bases; nucleotides outside the gene matches: 8. Germline lookup yields CDR1 SGHTA and CDR2 FQGNSA. A second roughly 7 to 11 cycle PCR used barcoded and J-beta primers. TCRdb processed the 5' RACE reads anew with MiXCR; each CDR3 protein has one entry. The data show roughly 1,300,000 distinct CDR3 sequences, approximately 59% seen once. This TCR derives from a man aged 18 to 35 in good health. The chain employs TRBV7-2 and TRBJ2-7, with 7 bases lining up with TRBD1. Sequencing input: blood. CDR3 amino acids: CASSRQGQLYEQYF. Here the CDR3 DNA reads TGTGCCAGCAGCCGCCAGGGACAGCTTTACGAGCAGTACTTC.